Each of the 5 T cell receptor beta chains below was sequenced from the same sample in a study of blood T cell repertoires in COVID-19. The assay was immunoSEQ multiplex PCR, and TCRdb's table has in-frame clones only and misses some. Among 150,000 to 200,000 clones listed, 85% to 90% were seen once. The sequenced sample consisted of peripheral blood. The origin of the receptors is a man aged 18 to 30 with active or convalescent COVID-19.

The rearrangement links TRBV6-5 to TRBJ1-1; TRBD1 matches at 8 bases. This CDR3 has 13 residues. Germline values: CDR1 MNHEY, CDR2 SVGAGI. The V gene end was trimmed by 8 bases and the J gene end by 5 bases; junction bases not matched to a gene: 7. The DNA of the CDR3 is TGTGCCAGCTGCCAGGGGGCAAAAACTGAAGCTTTCTTT. This gives the protein CASCQGAKTEAFF.

The chain has TRBV5-6 and TRBJ2-3; D not resolved. This CDR3 comprises 12 residues. Germline V gene lookup returns CDR1 SGHDT and CDR2 YYEEEE. Trimming pared 6 bases from V and 1 base from J, leaving 6 bases between. The chain's CDR3 is CASNLGTDTQYF. CDR3 DNA sequence: TGTGCCAGCAACCTAGGCACAGATACGCAGTATTTT.

V is TRBV6-6 and J is TRBJ1-1, with a weak D call TRBD1 (6 bases). Germline CDR1 is MNHNY and CDR2 is SVGAGI (reference sequence). The CDR3 is made up of 13 amino acids. V was clipped by 5 bases and J by 1 base, with 8 bases between them. The CDR3 reads CASSRTENTEAFF. CDR3 sequence (DNA): TGTGCCAGCAGTCGGACAGAGAACACTGAAGCTTTCTTT.

The chain carries TRBV9 and TRBJ1-3; unclear D gene. The CDR3 extends over 15 amino acids. Germline V gives CDR1 SGDLS, CDR2 YYNGEE. With 3 bases removed from V and 4 bases from J, the gap between germline ends came to 14 bases. CDR3 residues: CASSGLAGIGNTIYF. The DNA of the CDR3 is TGTGCCAGCAGCGGGCTCGCGGGGATAGGAAACACCATATATTTT.

The chain carries TRBV12-5 and TRBJ2-1, with 7 positions matching TRBD1. The CDR3 contains 16 residues. V was clipped by 2 bases and J by 4 bases; unmatched bases: 8. Germline V gene lookup returns CDR1 LGHNT and CDR2 FRNRAP. This CDR3 is CASGLLTGSPYNEQFF. DNA for the CDR3: TGTGCTAGTGGTTTGCTGACAGGGTCACCTTACAATGAGCAGTTCTTC.